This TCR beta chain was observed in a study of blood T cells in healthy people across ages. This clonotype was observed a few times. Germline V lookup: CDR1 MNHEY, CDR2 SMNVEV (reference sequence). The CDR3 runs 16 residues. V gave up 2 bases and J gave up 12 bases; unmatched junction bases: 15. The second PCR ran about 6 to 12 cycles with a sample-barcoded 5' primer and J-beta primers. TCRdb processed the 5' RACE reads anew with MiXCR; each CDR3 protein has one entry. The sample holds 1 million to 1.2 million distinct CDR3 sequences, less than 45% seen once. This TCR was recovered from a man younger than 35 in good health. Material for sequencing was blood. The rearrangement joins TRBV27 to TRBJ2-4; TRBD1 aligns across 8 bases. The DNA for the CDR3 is TGTGCCAGCAGTTTAGGGGCCAGACCGGGACAGGCGTCTCAGTACTTC. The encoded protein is CASSLGARPGQASQYF.